These 9 T cell receptor beta chains share one sample of origin, sequenced in a study of T-cell reconstitution after alpha-beta-depleted transplantation in children (dated by TCRdb to the mid-2010s). This specimen's treatment or condition label, per the study, means: allogeneic hematopoietic cell transplantation with graft depleted of TCRalphabeta T cells and CD19 B cells. The library was prepared using PCR. The data were produced on an Illumina HiSeq 2500. To normalize quantification of the TCRbeta repertoire, the TCR libraries were built with molecular barcoding that relied on unique molecular identifiers. The raw public reads went through TCRdb reprocessing: fastp at Q25, MiXCR clone calling, in-frame beta chains kept. Rows are unified per CDR3 protein, each entry keeping the most common DNA and genes. This sample is represented by 100,000 to 130,000 distinct CDR3 sequences; 5% to 8% of them were singletons. The ten most abundant clones make up roughly 24% of the sample.

Specimen: PBMCs, mostly from graft donor cells, collected 360 days after TCRalphabeta/CD19-depleted stem cell transplant. The receptors stem from a male patient between 2 and 10 years old who had a stem cell transplant for acute lymphoblastic leukemia, so the T cells may come from the graft donor.

This clonotype was seen at least ten times. This chain links TRBV7-9 with TRBJ1-2, with D maybe TRBD1 (6 bases). Germline CDR1 and CDR2: SEHNR and FQNEAQ (reference sequence). Trimming pared 4 bases from V and 2 bases from J, leaving 14 bases between. This CDR3 is built from 15 residues. For the CDR3, the DNA is TGTGCCAGCAGCTCCGGGGAGAGGGGGAACTATGGCTACACCTTC. It translates to CASSSGERGNYGYTF.

This clonotype was observed many times. The chain recombines TRBV6-2 or TRBV6-3 with TRBJ2-7; unclear D gene. The CDR3 covers 8 residues. The V gene's germline CDR1 is MNHEY and CDR2 SVGEGT. Trimming cost V 8 bases and J 4 bases, with 0 bases left between them. CDR3 loop: CASYEQYF. CDR3 nucleotides: TGTGCCAGCTACGAGCAGTACTTC.

This clonotype appeared many times. This chain links TRBV5-1 with TRBJ1-6; D not certain. This CDR3 comprises 15 residues. Trimming stripped 1 base from V and 9 bases from J, with 14 bases between. Germline V CDR1 and CDR2: SGHRS, YFSETQ. The CDR3 reads CASSLNGPDLSPLHF. The CDR3 DNA reads TGCGCCAGCAGCTTGAACGGTCCGGACCTTTCACCCCTCCACTTT.

This clonotype was detected ten times or more. The genes are TRBV28 and TRBJ1-5; the D gene is possibly TRBD1 (6 bases). The V gene's germline CDR1 is MDHEN and CDR2 SYDVKM. V gave up 2 bases and J gave up 3 bases, with 11 bases separating them. The CDR3 covers 15 residues. The chain's CDR3 is CASSLGTGLNQPQHF. CDR3 sequence (DNA): TGTGCCAGCAGTTTAGGAACAGGGCTCAATCAGCCCCAGCATTTT.

The CDR3 region has the DNA TGCGCCAGCAGCTTGCCCGGGACTAGCGGGCTTACCGACTCCTACGAGCAGTACTTC. Amino acid sequence: CASSLPGTSGLTDSYEQYF. The V gene is TRBV5-1, the J gene TRBJ2-7, with 12 bases matching TRBD2. The CDR3 covers 19 residues. V dropped 1 base and J dropped 0; count of bases not matched to a gene: 11. Germline CDR1 and CDR2: SGHRS and YFSETQ.

This clonotype was counted at least ten times. This sequence joins TRBV7-2 and TRBJ2-7; D unresolved. Trimming left V 1 base short and J 3 bases short, with 7 bases between. CDR1 is SGHTA, CDR2 FQGNSA, per germline. This CDR3 contains 13 residues. CDR3 DNA: TGTGCCAGCAGCTTAGAGGTCCTCTACGAGCAGTACTTC. It codes for CASSLEVLYEQYF.

This clonotype has only a few counts. The V and J genes are TRBV6-1 and TRBJ1-2, with TRBD1 matching 8 bases. The V and J ends lost 6 bases and 6 bases, in that order; junction bases with no gene match: 9. The CDR3 is 14 residues long. Germline V CDR1 and CDR2: MNHNS, SASEGT. The CDR3 nucleotides read TGTGCCAGCAGCAGGTCCAGGGGGCTGGATGGCTACACCTTC. Its translation is CASSRSRGLDGYTF.

There are a few counts of this clonotype. This chain uses TRBV5-1 with TRBJ2-7; no firm D call. V was clipped by 2 bases and J by 1 base, with 10 bases between them. The CDR3 has 14 amino acids. Germline CDR1 reads SGHRS; CDR2 reads YFSETQ. CDR3 in DNA: TGCGCCAGCAGCTTCGATTGGGGTTCCTACGAGCAGTACTTC. This sequence encodes CASSFDWGSYEQYF.

This clonotype has ten or more counts. V usage is TRBV5-1 and J usage is TRBJ2-3; no firm D call. Trimming took off 0 bases at V and 7 bases at J, with 3 bases between the two ends. The V gene's germline CDR1 is SGHRS and CDR2 YFSETQ. The length of the CDR3 is 11 residues. This CDR3 is CASSLENTQYF. The CDR3, as DNA: TGCGCCAGCAGCTTGGAGAATACGCAGTATTTT.